This T cell receptor beta chain was recorded in a study of T cells after yellow fever vaccination. General study findings and limits: A faster peak, day 5 versus 15, was reached by the weaker secondary response.

TCRdb reanalysed the 5' RACE reads using MiXCR and keeps one entry per CDR3 protein. Of under 700,000 distinct CDR3 sequences in the sample, less than 20% are singletons; the top ten hold approximately 15%. V gave up 1 base and J gave up 9 bases, with 22 bases separating them. Germline V CDR1 and CDR2: MGHRA, YSYEKL. The CDR3 length is 17 residues. This clonotype came up a few times. What it binds is unknown. This TCR derives from a man between 18 and 35 years old who received the YFV17D yellow fever vaccine. The chain recombines TRBV4-1 with TRBJ1-5; no clear D. The sequencing used PBMCs, collected less than 6 days after the first yellow fever vaccination. CDR3 nucleotides: TGCGCCAGCAGCCAAGGTGATAGGACCACACACATTAGGCCCCAGCATTTT. It specifies CASSQGDRTTHIRPQHF.